This T cell receptor beta chain was sequenced in a study of T cell responses to AZD1222 COVID-19 vaccine. Findings and limits, study-wide: Only after the peak T cell response were repertoires sampled. Among spike-specific TCRs, nearly half reportedly target unmutated variant regions. Regions 160-218 and 743-854 dominated among vaccine-associated CD4 TCRs spanning spike.

Details on this clone: Its antigen is currently unknown.

Data came from immunoSEQ multiplex PCR; TCRdb stores just in-frame clones and leaves some out. The repertoire holds 20,000 or so clones, 75% to 85% seen once, with under 25% in the top ten. V was shortened by 4 bases and J by 9 bases, with 18 bases between the two germline ends. The CDR3 extends over 14 amino acids. From germline, CDR1 is SGHVS and CDR2 FQNEAQ. The chain links TRBV7-8 to TRBJ1-1; D perhaps matches TRBD1 (6 bases). This specimen was peripheral blood, taken 28 days after the second AZD1222 dose. The source is an adult who received the AZD1222 COVID-19 vaccine. The CDR3 loop is CASSYRESLGKAFF. The DNA for the CDR3 is TGTGCCAGCAGCTACAGGGAAAGCCTTGGTAAAGCTTTCTTT.